The TCR beta chain under discussion was sequenced for a study of blood T cell repertoires in COVID-19 (TCRdb year 2020). Concerning the study at large: Samples from collaborators originated in the United States, Italy and Spain and spanned both the acute and convalescent phases of COVID-19. The material from the prospective study consisted of cDNA or gDNA derived from T cells, B-cell-depleted T cells, or PBMCs. Deeply sampled blood TCRbeta repertoires from subjects exposed to, actively infected with, or recovered from COVID-19 were included in the dataset. A freely available public database, intended as a resource for researchers studying the immune response to SARS-CoV-2, is where the repertoires were released. Samples came from the ongoing ImmuneRACE study (first 160 participants) plus 1,254 subjects from 6 global collaborators. A de-identified subject ID, COVID-19 status, age in years and sex were almost always included in the sample metadata. HLA class I and class II types, where available, came from metadata supplied by the sample provider rather than from assay-based typing. Study-level results and caveats: The quantity of clinical and demographic metadata differed by source and by participant and was supplied without curation.

Whole blood was collected in K2EDTA tubes by collaborating institutions according to the institutions' own protocols. For TCRbeta analysis, collaborators shipped samples as frozen whole blood, isolated PBMCs, or DNA extracted from either of those sample types. Comments on this clone: Its cognate antigen has yet to be identified. No much larger clone is present one base from it, and per-base qualities are unavailable.

CDR1 and CDR2 were assigned from the germline V gene as SGHAT and FQNNGV. Including the terminal cysteine and phenylalanine, the CDR3 comprises 16 residues. CDR3 DNA is the only sequence kept; it has 48 bases, read in frame from the first base. Here V drops 5 bases and J drops 0 bases, and the junction holds 4 bases not matched to any gene. TCRbeta CDR3 regions were amplified from genomic DNA using the immunoSEQ Assay, a bias-controlled multiplex PCR. Regarding the original processing steps: The number of nucleated cells in each sample was estimated by amplification of reference gene primers within the assay. Sequence reads were collapsed and filtered to measure the absolute abundance of every unique TCRbeta CDR3 rearrangement. For each sample, productive Simpson clonality was calculated by taking the square root of Simpson's diversity index across productive rearrangements. This immuneACCESS table, as held by TCRdb, lists in-frame sequences with V and J called but not all clones. Of the missing ones, under half trace to an unresolved V gene in checked studies; the others have no known cause. The V and J calls and the clone size are those of that table, but D and trimming were determined from the DNA. This sample lists tens of thousands of clones; about nine tenths were detected once. The ten largest account for 20% to 25% of the sample.

The rearrangement joined TRBV11-2 to TRBJ2-1; 10 nucleotides in the junction match TRBD2. The sequenced sample consisted of peripheral blood. The sequence derives from a woman in her 50s with active or convalescent COVID-19. This receptor has the CDR3 CASSPSGSGSYNEQFF. At the DNA level, the sequence is TGTGCCAGCAGCCCTAGCGGGAGCGGCTCCTACAATGAGCAGTTCTTC.